One and the same sample provided the 26 T cell receptor beta chains below, sequenced in a study of human T cells and chemical hapten exposure (dated by TCRdb to the early 2020s). The library was built by means of RACE. Sequencing was carried out with a NextSeq 500. In-frame beta chains were kept once TCRdb had trimmed the public reads at Q25 with fastp and called clones with MiXCR. Identical CDR3 proteins give one entry, which carries the most common genes and DNA. The sample contains approximately 90,000 distinct CDR3 sequences, 8.5% of them found a single time. The top ten constitute 2.6% of the sample. What this sample's time point label stands for: pre-sensitization, week 0. The intended sense of this specimen's treatment or condition label: therapeutic diphenylcyclopropenone sensitization with weekly scalp DPC. The sequencing used whole blood, collected in connection with sensitization to the hapten diphenylcyclopropenone (DPC). These TCRs come from a man aged 35 to 55 with alopecia areata. Some clones in this sample may be carry-over from other donors' samples.

This clonotype was observed a few times. The rearrangement joins TRBV7-2 to TRBJ2-7; D may be TRBD2 (6 bases). The CDR3 covers 12 residues. Germline lookup yields CDR1 SGHTA and CDR2 FQGNSA. V dropped 5 bases and J dropped 7 bases, with 12 bases sitting between them. As DNA, the CDR3 is TGTGCCAGCAGCCTAGATGCGGGGGAGCAGTACTTC. This sequence encodes CASSLDAGEQYF.

This clonotype was seen at least ten times. V gene TRBV10-3 combines with J gene TRBJ2-7; D call uncertain. The V and J ends lost 4 bases and 5 bases respectively, with 6 bases between them. CDR1 and CDR2 from the germline V gene are ENHRY and SYGVKD. The CDR3 has 11 residues. For the CDR3, the DNA is TGTGCCATCAGTGCTGGGCACGAGCAGTACGTC. It specifies CAISAGHEQYV.

The rearrangement links TRBV27 to TRBJ1-4; possible D gene TRBD1, 5 bases. Germline CDR1 and CDR2: MNHEY and SMNVEV (reference sequence). This CDR3 is 14 amino acids long. V lost 5 bases, J lost 6 bases, and 13 bases lay in between. The CDR3: CASSMGPSYEKLFF. The CDR3 DNA follows: TGTGCCAGCAGTATGGGGCCAAGTTATGAAAAACTGTTTTTT.

This chain uses TRBV6-5 with TRBJ2-1, with D possibly being TRBD2 (6 bases). With 2 bases removed from V and 6 bases from J, the gap between germline ends came to 20 bases. CDR1 and CDR2 from the germline V gene are MNHEY and SVGAGI. The CDR3 covers 17 residues. The CDR3 reads CASSYRYRLGVGNEQFF. The CDR3 nucleotides read TGTGCCAGCAGTTACCGATATCGACTAGGGGTGGGCAATGAGCAGTTCTTC.

This clonotype was detected ten times or more. Here the CDR3 reads CASSFDIGHEQFF. The CDR3 DNA is TGTGCCAGCAGCTTTGATATAGGACATGAGCAGTTCTTC. The chain employs TRBV7-9 and TRBJ2-1; D remains unclear. The germline CDR1 and CDR2 sequences are SEHNR and FQNEAQ (reference sequence). Trimming shortened V by 3 bases and J by 8 bases, and 11 bases separated the two germline ends. The CDR3 has 13 residues. The complete variable domain, with remaining parts taken from reference TRBV7-9 and TRBJ2-1, reads DTGVSQNPRHKITKRGQNVTFRCDPISEHNRLYWYRQTLGQGPEFLTYFQNEAQLEKSRLLSDRFSAERPKGSFSTLEIQRTEQGDSAMYLCASSFDIGHEQFFGPGTRLTVL.

This clonotype has at least ten counts. The chain joins TRBV20-1 to TRBJ2-7, with D possibly matching TRBD1 (6 bases). V was pared by 1 base and J by 6 bases, with 10 bases between. CDR1 and CDR2 (germline): DFQATT, SNEGSKA (reference sequence). The length of the CDR3 is 12 residues. The CDR3 protein is CSARATGFEQYV. The CDR3 DNA follows: TGCAGTGCTAGAGCTACAGGGTTCGAGCAGTACGTC.

This clonotype was seen many times. This chain connects TRBV19 to TRBJ2-1; maybe TRBD2 (13 bases). The CDR3 runs 22 residues. Trimming took off 3 bases at V and 8 bases at J, with 38 bases between the two ends. Germline values: CDR1 LNHDA, CDR2 SQIVND (reference sequence). DNA of the CDR3: TGTGCCAGTAGTATCCGGGACAGGGGGCCAGTGTTGACTAGCGGGAGGTCCGATGAGCAGTTCTTC. It specifies CASSIRDRGPVLTSGRSDEQFF.

This clonotype was recorded at least ten times. The chain is built from TRBV20-1 and TRBJ2-7, with 9 nucleotides matching TRBD2. After removal of 3 bases from V and 6 bases from J, the junction contained 9 bases not matched to a gene. The CDR3 has 14 amino acids. Germline-derived CDR1 and CDR2 are DFQATT and SNEGSKA (reference sequence). This CDR3 reads CSASPTGLASEQYF. The CDR3 coding sequence is TGCAGTGCTAGTCCCACGGGACTAGCTTCCGAGCAGTACTTC.

This clonotype was picked up many times. The chain carries TRBV9 and TRBJ2-3; TRBD2 agrees at 7 bases. The CDR3 is made up of 16 amino acids. Unmatched junction bases numbered 10, after V lost 4 bases and J lost 2 bases. Germline CDR1 reads SGDLS; CDR2 reads YYNGEE. This chain's CDR3 is CASSSWGGQLTDTQYF. Written as DNA, the CDR3 is TGTGCCAGCAGCTCTTGGGGGGGTCAACTCACAGATACGCAGTATTTT.

This clonotype turned up a few times. The rearrangement joins TRBV29-1 to TRBJ2-7; 12 bases match TRBD2. Germline V CDR1 and CDR2: SQVTM, ANQGSEA. The CDR3 length is 16 residues. The junction had 13 bases not matched to a gene; V was cut back by 6 bases and J by 4 bases. The CDR3, as DNA: TGCAGCGTACCTACCAGTTACGGGACTAGCGGGTACGAGCAGTACTTC. Translating it yields CSVPTSYGTSGYEQYF.

V is TRBV12-5 and J is TRBJ2-1; no clear D gene. V was shortened by 0 bases and J by 7 bases, with 13 bases between the two germline ends. Germline CDR1 is LGHNT and CDR2 is FRNRAP. This CDR3 spans 15 amino acids. CDR3 protein: CASGLVRGPVNEQFF. CDR3 sequence (DNA): TGTGCTAGTGGTTTGGTACGAGGTCCGGTTAATGAGCAGTTCTTC.

In its sample, this clonotype was seen many times. The chain is built from TRBV6-5 and TRBJ2-3, with a possible D match to TRBD1 (6 bases). This CDR3 spans 17 amino acids. Trimming removed 4 bases at V and 0 bases at J, with 17 bases between. Germline-derived CDR1 and CDR2 are MNHEY and SVGAGI. CDR3 loop: CASSSSFRGVSTDTQYF. CDR3 nucleotide sequence: TGTGCCAGCAGTTCAAGTTTCAGGGGTGTTAGCACAGATACGCAGTATTTT.

This clonotype turned up a few times. In nucleotides, the CDR3 is TGCAGTGCTAGAGTGGAGCGGGAGGGCCGGGGAGATACGCAGTATTTT. Protein sequence: CSARVEREGRGDTQYF. The V and J genes are TRBV20-1 and TRBJ2-3; 10 positions match TRBD2. The length of the CDR3 is 16 residues. CDR1 and CDR2 from the germline V gene are DFQATT and SNEGSKA (reference sequence). The ends lost 1 base at V and 5 bases at J; junction bases unmatched: 9.

This clonotype has only a few counts. The rearrangement joins TRBV7-8 to TRBJ1-4; the D gene is possibly TRBD1 (5 bases). CDR1 and CDR2 from the germline V gene are SGHVS and FQNEAQ. This CDR3 is built from 16 residues. The V gene lost 1 base and the J gene lost 4 bases, with 13 bases spanning the gap. CDR3 protein: CASSLELRRGNEKLFF. CDR3 bases: TGTGCCAGCAGCTTAGAGCTGAGGAGGGGTAATGAAAAACTGTTTTTT.

The chain combines TRBV7-3 with TRBJ1-2, with a weak D call TRBD1 (5 bases). The CDR3 sequence is 14 residues long. V lost 3 bases, J lost 3 bases, and 11 bases lay in between. Germline-derived CDR1 and CDR2 are SGHTA and FQGTGA. CDR3 region: CASSLGSGDYGYTF. In nucleotides, the CDR3 is TGTGCCAGCAGCTTGGGGTCGGGGGACTATGGCTACACCTTC. The full variable domain, its missing parts supplied by reference TRBV7-3 and TRBJ1-2, is GAGVSQTPSNKVTEKGKYVELRCDPISGHTALYWYRQSLGQGPEFLIYFQGTGAADDSGLPNDRFFAVRPEGSVSTLKIQRTERGDSAVYLCASSLGSGDYGYTFGSGTRLTVV.

This chain joins TRBV5-1 and TRBJ2-7; TRBD1 matches at 8 bases. CDR1 is SGHRS, CDR2 YFSETQ, per germline. This CDR3 has 14 residues. V was pared by 4 bases and J by 5 bases, with 8 bases of the junction left unmatched. The CDR3 coding sequence is TGCGCCAGCAGCACCGGACAGGGTACCGACGAGCAGTACTTC. As protein: CASSTGQGTDEQYF.

This clonotype has ten or more counts. This sequence joins TRBV6-2 or TRBV6-3 and TRBJ1-5; D remains ambiguous. V dropped 7 bases and J dropped 1 base, with 11 bases sitting between them. CDR1 and CDR2 (germline): MNHEY, SVGEGT. The CDR3 is made up of 14 amino acids. CDR3 amino acids: CASTPTDSNQPQHF. The CDR3 DNA reads as TGTGCCAGCACGCCAACCGACAGCAATCAGCCCCAGCATTTT.

This clonotype was detected ten times or more. This rearrangement joins TRBV29-1 to TRBJ2-1, with 13 bases identical to TRBD2. The V segment lost 5 bases and the J segment 10 bases; nucleotides outside the gene matches: 5. Germline V gene lookup returns CDR1 SQVTM and CDR2 ANQGSEA. The CDR3 covers 13 residues. The CDR3 here is CSVRTSGRIEQFF. CDR3 coding DNA: TGCAGCGTTAGGACTAGCGGGAGAATCGAGCAGTTCTTC.

This clonotype was picked up a small number of times. This chain joins TRBV28 and TRBJ2-7; the D gene is possibly TRBD1 (6 bases). CDR3 size: 11 residues. V was pared by 10 bases and J by 4 bases, with 11 bases between. Per the germline V gene, CDR1 is MDHEN and CDR2 is SYDVKM. The CDR3 here is CATLGHYEQYF. The DNA for the CDR3 is TGTGCCACCCTGGGACATTACGAGCAGTACTTC.

This clonotype was picked up many times. The V gene is TRBV6-5, the J gene TRBJ1-6; D might be TRBD1 (5 bases). The germline V gene has CDR1 MNHEY and CDR2 SVGAGI. There are 13 residues in the CDR3. The germline V and J ends were trimmed by 6 bases and 5 bases, with 8 bases remaining between them. CDR3 sequence: CASRRGNNSPLHF. CDR3 coding DNA: TGTGCCAGCAGAAGGGGTAATAATTCACCCCTCCACTTT.

The chain has TRBV12-3 or TRBV12-4 and TRBJ2-7; D is uncertain. V dropped 0 bases and J dropped 1 base, with 4 bases sitting between them. The CDR3 length is 13 residues. CDR3 in amino acids: CASSLAGSYEQYV. The CDR3 DNA follows: TGTGCCAGCAGTTTAGCGGGGTCCTACGAGCAGTACGTC.

J is TRBJ2-1 and V is TRBV6-6, with 12 bases that match TRBD1. The germline CDR1 and CDR2 sequences are MNHNY and SVGAGI (reference sequence). Trimming removed 8 bases from V and 8 bases from J; junction bases left unmatched: 10. The CDR3 has 15 residues. CDR3 sequence: CASYSSGTGGDEQFF. CDR3 in DNA: TGTGCCAGCTACTCATCGGGGACAGGGGGCGATGAGCAGTTCTTC.

This clonotype came up many times. J is TRBJ2-6 and V is TRBV24-1, with D unresolved. V was clipped by 3 bases and J by 0 bases, with 5 bases between them. Germline lookup yields CDR1 KGHDR and CDR2 SFDVKD. The CDR3 is 15 amino acids. CDR3 nucleotide sequence: TGTGCCACCAGTGATACCAACTCTGGGGCCAACGTCCTGACTTTC. Translated: CATSDTNSGANVLTF.

Many counts were recorded for this clonotype. The chain couples TRBV12-3 or TRBV12-4 to TRBJ2-4; no definite D call. V lost 3 bases and J 5 bases, leaving 5 bases between the germline ends. The CDR3 is 12 residues long. The CDR3 DNA reads as TGTGCCAGCAGTTTGGTTGAAAACATTCAGTACTTC. Residues: CASSLVENIQYF.

In this sample, this clonotype turned up many times. The chain combines TRBV11-1 with TRBJ2-1; TRBD2 matches 14 bases. The V gene's germline CDR1 is SGHAT and CDR2 FQDESV (reference sequence). This CDR3 has 17 amino acids. V shed 4 bases, J shed 7 bases, and the junction held 9 bases outside the gene matches. In DNA form, the CDR3 reads TGTGCCAGCAGCTCAGGACTAGCGGGAGGCTATCTGAATGAGCAGTTCTTC. This sequence encodes CASSSGLAGGYLNEQFF.

This clonotype was counted ten times or more. The rearrangement uses TRBV12-3 or TRBV12-4 and TRBJ2-2, with TRBD2 as a possible D gene (7 bases). CDR3 length equals 13 residues. Trimming cost V 7 bases and J 7 bases, with 13 bases left between them. The CDR3 here is CASIGGDFGELFF. The CDR3 region has the DNA TGTGCCAGCATAGGGGGGGACTTCGGGGAGCTGTTTTTT.